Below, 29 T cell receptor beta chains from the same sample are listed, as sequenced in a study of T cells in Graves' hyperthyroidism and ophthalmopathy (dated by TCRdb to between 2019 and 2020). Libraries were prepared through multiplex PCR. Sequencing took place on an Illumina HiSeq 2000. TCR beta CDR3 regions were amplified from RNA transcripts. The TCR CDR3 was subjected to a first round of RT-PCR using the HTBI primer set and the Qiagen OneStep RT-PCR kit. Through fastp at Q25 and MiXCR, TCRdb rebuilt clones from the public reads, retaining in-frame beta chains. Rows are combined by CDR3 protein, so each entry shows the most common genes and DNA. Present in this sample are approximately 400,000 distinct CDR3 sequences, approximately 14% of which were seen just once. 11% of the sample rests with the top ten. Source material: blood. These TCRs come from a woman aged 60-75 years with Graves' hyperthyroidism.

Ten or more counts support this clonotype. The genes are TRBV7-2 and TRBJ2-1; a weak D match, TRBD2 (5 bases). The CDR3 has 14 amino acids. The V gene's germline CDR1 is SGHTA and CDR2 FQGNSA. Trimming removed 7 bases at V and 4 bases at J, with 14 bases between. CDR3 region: CASTPIRGYNEQFF. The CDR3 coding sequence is TGTGCCAGCACCCCCATCCGGGGTTACAATGAGCAGTTCTTC.

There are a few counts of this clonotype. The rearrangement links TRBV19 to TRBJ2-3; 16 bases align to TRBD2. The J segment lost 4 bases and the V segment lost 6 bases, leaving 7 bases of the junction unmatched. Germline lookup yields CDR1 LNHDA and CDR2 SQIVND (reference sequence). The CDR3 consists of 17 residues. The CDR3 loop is CASRKTGTSGRADTQYF. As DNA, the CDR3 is TGTGCCAGTAGAAAGACCGGGACTAGCGGGAGGGCAGATACGCAGTATTTT.

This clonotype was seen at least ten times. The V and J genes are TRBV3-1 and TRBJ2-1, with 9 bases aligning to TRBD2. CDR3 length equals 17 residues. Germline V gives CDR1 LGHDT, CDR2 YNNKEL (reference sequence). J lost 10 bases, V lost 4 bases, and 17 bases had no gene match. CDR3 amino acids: CASSPPPGREGPSEQFF. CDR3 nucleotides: TGTGCCAGCAGCCCGCCCCCTGGGCGGGAGGGCCCGTCCGAGCAGTTCTTC.

The CDR3: CASIPIAGTDTQYF. The CDR3, as DNA: TGTGCCAGCATCCCAATAGCAGGCACAGATACGCAGTATTTT. V gene TRBV6-1 combines with J gene TRBJ2-3, with no clear D. The CDR3 sequence is 14 residues long. Looked up from germline, CDR1 is MNHNS and CDR2 is SASEGT. With 7 bases removed from V and 1 base from J, the gap between germline ends came to 12 bases.

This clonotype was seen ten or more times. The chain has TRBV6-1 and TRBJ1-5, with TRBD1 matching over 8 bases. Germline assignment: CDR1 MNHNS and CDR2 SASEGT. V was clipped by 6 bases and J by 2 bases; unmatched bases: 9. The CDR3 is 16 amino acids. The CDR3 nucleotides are TGTGCCAGCAGGCCGCTGACAGGGGAAGGCAATCAGCCCCAGCATTTT. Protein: CASRPLTGEGNQPQHF.

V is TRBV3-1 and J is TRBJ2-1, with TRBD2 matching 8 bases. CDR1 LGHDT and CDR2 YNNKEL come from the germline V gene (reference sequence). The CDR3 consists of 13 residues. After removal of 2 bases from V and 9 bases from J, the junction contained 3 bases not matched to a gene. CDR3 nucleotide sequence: TGTGCCAGCAGCCAACCGGGGGGGTTTGAGCAGTTCTTC. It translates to CASSQPGGFEQFF.

As DNA, the CDR3 is TGCGCCAGCAGCCAAGATCGACAGATTATCAATCAGCCCCAGCATTTT. It specifies CASSQDRQIINQPQHF. This sequence joins TRBV4-1 and TRBJ1-5, with a weak D call TRBD1 (5 bases). CDR1 and CDR2 from the germline V gene are MGHRA and YSYEKL. Trimming stripped 0 bases from V and 3 bases from J, with 12 bases between. This CDR3 comprises 16 residues.

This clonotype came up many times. CDR3 sequence: CASSLDRGGSDTQYF. CDR3 coding DNA: TGTGCCAGCAGCTTAGATAGGGGGGGATCAGATACGCAGTATTTT. The chain joins TRBV7-8 to TRBJ2-3, with D perhaps matching TRBD2 (7 bases). The CDR3 loop spans 15 amino acids. Between the trimmed V and J ends, which lost 1 base and 4 bases, there was a span of 12 bases. The germline V gene encodes CDR1 SGHVS and CDR2 FQNEAQ.

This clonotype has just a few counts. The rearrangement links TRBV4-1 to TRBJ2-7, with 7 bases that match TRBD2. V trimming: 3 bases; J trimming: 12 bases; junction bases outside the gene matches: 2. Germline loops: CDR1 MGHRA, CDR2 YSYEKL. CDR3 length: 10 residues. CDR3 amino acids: CASSQTSRYF. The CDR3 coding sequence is TGCGCCAGCAGCCAGACTAGCAGGTACTTC.

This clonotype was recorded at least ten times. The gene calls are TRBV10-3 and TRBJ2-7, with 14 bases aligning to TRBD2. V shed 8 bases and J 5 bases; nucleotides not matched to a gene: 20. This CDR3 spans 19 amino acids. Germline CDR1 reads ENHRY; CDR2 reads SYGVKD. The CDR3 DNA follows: TGTGCCATCCCCGGATCCGGGACTAGCGGGAGAATCATTCATCACGAGCAGTACTTC. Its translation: CAIPGSGTSGRIIHHEQYF.

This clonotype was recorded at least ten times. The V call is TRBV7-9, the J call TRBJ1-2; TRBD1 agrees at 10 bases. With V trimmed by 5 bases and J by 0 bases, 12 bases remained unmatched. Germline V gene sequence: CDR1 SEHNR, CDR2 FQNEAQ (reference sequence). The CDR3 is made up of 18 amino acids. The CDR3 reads CASSADRTGGRSNYGYTF. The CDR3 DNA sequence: TGTGCCAGCAGCGCCGATAGGACAGGGGGGAGATCTAACTATGGCTACACCTTC.

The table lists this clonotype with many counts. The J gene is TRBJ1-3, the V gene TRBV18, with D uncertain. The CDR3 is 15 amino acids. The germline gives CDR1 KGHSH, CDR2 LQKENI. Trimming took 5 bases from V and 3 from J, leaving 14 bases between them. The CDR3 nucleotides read TGTGCCAGCTCAACAGACACCCGCTATGGAAACACCATATATTTT. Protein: CASSTDTRYGNTIYF.

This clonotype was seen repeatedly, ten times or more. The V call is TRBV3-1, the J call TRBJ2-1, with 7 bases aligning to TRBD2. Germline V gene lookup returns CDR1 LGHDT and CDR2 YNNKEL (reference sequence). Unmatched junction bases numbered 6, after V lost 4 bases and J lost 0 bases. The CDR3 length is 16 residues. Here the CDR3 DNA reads TGTGCCAGCAGCCCTAGCGGAGGCAGCTCCTACAATGAGCAGTTCTTC. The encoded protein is CASSPSGGSSYNEQFF.

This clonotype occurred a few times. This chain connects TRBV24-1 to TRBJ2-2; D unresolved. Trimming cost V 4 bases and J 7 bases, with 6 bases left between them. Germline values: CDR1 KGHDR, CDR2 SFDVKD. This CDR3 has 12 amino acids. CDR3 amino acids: CATSDWGGELFF. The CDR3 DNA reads TGTGCCACCAGTGACTGGGGCGGGGAGCTGTTTTTT.

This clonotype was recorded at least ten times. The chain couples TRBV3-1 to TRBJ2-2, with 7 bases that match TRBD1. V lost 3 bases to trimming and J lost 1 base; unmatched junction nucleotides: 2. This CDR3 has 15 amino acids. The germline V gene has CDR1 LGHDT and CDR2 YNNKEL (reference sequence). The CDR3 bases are TGTGCCAGCAGCCATTGGGACAGGAACACCGGGGAGCTGTTTTTT. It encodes CASSHWDRNTGELFF.

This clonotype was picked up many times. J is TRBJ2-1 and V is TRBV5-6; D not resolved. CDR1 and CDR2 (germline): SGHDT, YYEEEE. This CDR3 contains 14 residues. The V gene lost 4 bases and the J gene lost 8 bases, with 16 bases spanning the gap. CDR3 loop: CASSSPGLRDEQFF. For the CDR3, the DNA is TGTGCCAGCAGCAGCCCGGGTCTACGCGATGAGCAGTTCTTC.

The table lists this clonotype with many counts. CDR3 DNA: TGTGCCTGGACCCAGGGGGCTGAAGCTTTCTTT. It encodes CAWTQGAEAFF. This chain connects TRBV30 to TRBJ1-1; 7 positions agree with TRBD1. The germline V gene encodes CDR1 GTSNPN and CDR2 SVGIG (reference sequence). The J segment lost 6 bases and the V segment lost 4 bases, leaving 2 bases of the junction unmatched. There are 11 residues in the CDR3.

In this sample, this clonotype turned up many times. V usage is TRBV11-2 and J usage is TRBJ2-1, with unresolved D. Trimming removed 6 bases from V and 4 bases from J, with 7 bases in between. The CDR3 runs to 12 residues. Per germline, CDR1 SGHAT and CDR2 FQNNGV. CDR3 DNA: TGTGCCAGCAGTAGGAGATACAATGAGCAGTTCTTC. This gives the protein CASSRRYNEQFF.

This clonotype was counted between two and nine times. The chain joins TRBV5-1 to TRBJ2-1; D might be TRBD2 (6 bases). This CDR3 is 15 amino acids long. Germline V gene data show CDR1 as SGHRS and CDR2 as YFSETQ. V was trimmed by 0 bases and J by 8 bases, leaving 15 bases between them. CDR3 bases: TGCGCCAGCAGCTTGGTCGGGAGCCCCTTGGATGAGCAGTTCTTC. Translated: CASSLVGSPLDEQFF.

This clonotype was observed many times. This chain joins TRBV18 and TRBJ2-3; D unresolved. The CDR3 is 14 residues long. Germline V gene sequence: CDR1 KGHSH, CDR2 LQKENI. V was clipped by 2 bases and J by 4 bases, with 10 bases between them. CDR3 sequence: CASSPRIQADTQYF. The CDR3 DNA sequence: TGTGCCAGCTCACCAAGAATCCAGGCAGATACGCAGTATTTT.

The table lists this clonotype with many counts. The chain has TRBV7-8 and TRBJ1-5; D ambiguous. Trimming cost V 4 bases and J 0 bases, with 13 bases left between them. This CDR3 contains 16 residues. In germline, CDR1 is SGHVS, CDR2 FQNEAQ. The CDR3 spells CASSSVGGYSNQPQHF. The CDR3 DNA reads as TGTGCCAGCAGCTCGGTTGGAGGCTATAGCAATCAGCCCCAGCATTTT.

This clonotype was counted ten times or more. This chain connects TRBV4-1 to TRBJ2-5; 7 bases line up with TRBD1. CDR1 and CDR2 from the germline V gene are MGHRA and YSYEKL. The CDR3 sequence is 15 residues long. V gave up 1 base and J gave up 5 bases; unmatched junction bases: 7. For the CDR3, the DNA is TGCGCCAGCAGCCAAGGATGGGGGACAGAGGAGACCCAGTACTTC. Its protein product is CASSQGWGTEETQYF.

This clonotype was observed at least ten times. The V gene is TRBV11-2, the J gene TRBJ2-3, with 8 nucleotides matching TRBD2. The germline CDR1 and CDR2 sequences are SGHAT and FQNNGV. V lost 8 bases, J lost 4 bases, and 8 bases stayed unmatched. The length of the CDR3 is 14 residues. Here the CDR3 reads CASRASGGADTQYF. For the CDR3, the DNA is TGTGCCAGCCGTGCGTCGGGGGGGGCAGATACGCAGTATTTT.

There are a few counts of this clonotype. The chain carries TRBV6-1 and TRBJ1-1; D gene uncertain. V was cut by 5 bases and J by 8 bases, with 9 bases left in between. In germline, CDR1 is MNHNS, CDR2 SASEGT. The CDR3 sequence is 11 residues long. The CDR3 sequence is CASSPRVEAFF. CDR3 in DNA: TGTGCCAGCAGTCCACGTGTAGAAGCTTTCTTT.

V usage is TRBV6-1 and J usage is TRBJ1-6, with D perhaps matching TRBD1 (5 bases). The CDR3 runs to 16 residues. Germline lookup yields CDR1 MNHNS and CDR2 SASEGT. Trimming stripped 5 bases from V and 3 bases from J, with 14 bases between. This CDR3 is CASSPRQGLYNSPLHF. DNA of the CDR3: TGTGCCAGCAGTCCCCGTCAGGGTCTCTATAATTCACCCCTCCACTTT.

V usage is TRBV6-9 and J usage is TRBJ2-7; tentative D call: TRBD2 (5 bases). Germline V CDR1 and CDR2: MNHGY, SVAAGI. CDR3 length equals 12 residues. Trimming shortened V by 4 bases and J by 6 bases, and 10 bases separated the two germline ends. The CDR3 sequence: CASSSGNSEQYF. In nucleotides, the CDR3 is TGTGCCAGCAGTTCCGGGAACTCCGAGCAGTACTTC.

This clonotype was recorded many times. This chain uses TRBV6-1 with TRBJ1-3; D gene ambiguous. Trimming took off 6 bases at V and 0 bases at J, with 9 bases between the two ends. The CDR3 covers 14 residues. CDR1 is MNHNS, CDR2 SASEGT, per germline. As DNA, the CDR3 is TGTGCCAGCAGCCAGGCCCACTCTGGAAACACCATATATTTT. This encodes CASSQAHSGNTIYF.

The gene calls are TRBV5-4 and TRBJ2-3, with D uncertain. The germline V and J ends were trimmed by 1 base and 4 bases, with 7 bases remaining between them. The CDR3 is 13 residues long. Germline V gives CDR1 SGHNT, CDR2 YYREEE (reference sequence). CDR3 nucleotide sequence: TGTGCCAGCAGCTTGACGAACGCAGATACGCAGTATTTT. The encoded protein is CASSLTNADTQYF.

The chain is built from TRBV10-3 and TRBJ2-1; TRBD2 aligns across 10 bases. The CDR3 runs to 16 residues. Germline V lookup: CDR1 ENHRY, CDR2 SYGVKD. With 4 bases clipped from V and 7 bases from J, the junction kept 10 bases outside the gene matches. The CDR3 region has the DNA TGTGCCATCAGTGTAGGGCTAGCGGGAGCCGGTAATGAGCAGTTCTTC. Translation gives CAISVGLAGAGNEQFF.